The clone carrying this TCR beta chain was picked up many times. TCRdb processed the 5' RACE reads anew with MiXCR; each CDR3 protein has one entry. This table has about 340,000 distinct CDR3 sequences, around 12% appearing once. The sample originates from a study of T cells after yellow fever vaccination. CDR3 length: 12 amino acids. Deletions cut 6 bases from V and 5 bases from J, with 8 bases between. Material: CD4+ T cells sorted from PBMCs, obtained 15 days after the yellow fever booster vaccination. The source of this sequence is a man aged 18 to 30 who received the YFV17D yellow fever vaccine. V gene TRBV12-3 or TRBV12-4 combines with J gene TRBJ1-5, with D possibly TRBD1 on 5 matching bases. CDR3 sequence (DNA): TGTGCCAGCAGACCCAGGGATCAGCCCCAGCATTTT. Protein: CASRPRDQPQHF.